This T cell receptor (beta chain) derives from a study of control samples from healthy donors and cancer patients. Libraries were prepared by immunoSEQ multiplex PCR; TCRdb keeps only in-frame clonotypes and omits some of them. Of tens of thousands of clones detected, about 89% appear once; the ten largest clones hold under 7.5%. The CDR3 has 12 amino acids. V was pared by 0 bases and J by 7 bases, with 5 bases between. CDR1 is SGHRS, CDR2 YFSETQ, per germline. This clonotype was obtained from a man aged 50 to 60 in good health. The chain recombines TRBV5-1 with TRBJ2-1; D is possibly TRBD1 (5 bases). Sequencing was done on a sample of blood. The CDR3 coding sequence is TGCGCCAGCAGCTTGGACAGGAATGAGCAGTTCTTC. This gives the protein CASSLDRNEQFF.